The T cell receptor beta chain under discussion was sequenced for a study of T cell repertoires in cytomegalovirus infection. About the study: An indication of both CMV infection and matching HLA type came from public TCR beta signatures.

This clonotype was counted at least ten times. Its antigen is not known. Broader study findings: Summed frequency of shared TCR beta families picked out CMV carriers who also had the relevant HLA.

Germline V gene lookup returns CDR1 SGHAT and CDR2 FQNNGV. Trimming left V 2 bases short and J 7 bases short, with 9 bases between. This CDR3 contains 13 residues. MiXCR was run by TCRdb on the reads, yielding one entry per CDR3 protein. The sample contains approximately 500,000 distinct CDR3 sequences, 16% of which appear only once. This receptor was identified in a human donor in good health (CMV status not recorded). Some clones in this sample may be carry-over from other donors' samples. Specimen: CD8+ T cells from PBMCs. The genes are TRBV11-2 and TRBJ2-1; D is undetermined. The CDR3 sequence is CASSLSPQNEQFF. The DNA for the CDR3 is TGTGCCAGCAGCTTATCGCCTCAGAATGAGCAGTTCTTC.